This TCR beta chain was found in a study of blood T cells in healthy people across ages. Study-level results: Versus aged donors, long-lived donors had higher diversity and more naive CD4+ cells. Diversity was estimated from one million T cells, and these estimates were considered underestimates.

Researchers report isolating at least 7 million PBMCs per sample. As to this clonotype: Its antigen remains unidentified.

PCR was performed a second time for roughly 7 to 11 cycles using a sample-barcoded 5' primer and a J-beta primer mix. Carrying 12 random nucleotides, a template-switch adaptor labeled each individual cDNA molecule. Each CDR3 protein is one row after TCRdb ran MiXCR on the 5' RACE reads. The table lists almost 1 million distinct CDR3 sequences, about 53% of them singletons. The germline V and J ends were trimmed by 0 bases and 4 bases, with 16 bases remaining between them. The CDR3 totals 16 residues. Germline assignment: CDR1 SGHRS and CDR2 YFSETQ. Sequenced input: blood. The V and J genes are TRBV5-1 and TRBJ1-2; D is unclear. This clonotype was obtained from a woman aged 60-75 years in good health. The CDR3: CASSLALGFIGYGYTF. In DNA, the CDR3 is TGCGCCAGCAGCTTGGCCCTAGGGTTTATTGGCTATGGCTACACCTTC.